The present T cell receptor beta chain was sequenced within a study of T cells in Graves' hyperthyroidism and ophthalmopathy. This CDR3 comprises 16 residues. Germline loops: CDR1 KGHDR, CDR2 SFDVKD. V was cut by 5 bases and J by 0 bases, with 13 bases left in between. It was RNA transcripts that yielded the amplified TCR beta CDR3 regions. The HTBI set primed first-round TCR CDR3 RT-PCR. TCRdb reprocessed the multiplex PCR reads via MiXCR and lists one record per CDR3 protein. The sample lists around 370,000 distinct CDR3 sequences, less than 20% occurring once. This sequence was found in a man younger than 35 with Graves' ophthalmopathy. The sequencing sample was made of blood. The chain recombines TRBV24-1 with TRBJ1-5, with a tentative D call TRBD1 (5 bases). CDR3: CATSGSGGNSNQPQHF. The CDR3 DNA is TGTGCCACCAGTGGGTCGGGGGGGAATAGCAATCAGCCCCAGCATTTT.